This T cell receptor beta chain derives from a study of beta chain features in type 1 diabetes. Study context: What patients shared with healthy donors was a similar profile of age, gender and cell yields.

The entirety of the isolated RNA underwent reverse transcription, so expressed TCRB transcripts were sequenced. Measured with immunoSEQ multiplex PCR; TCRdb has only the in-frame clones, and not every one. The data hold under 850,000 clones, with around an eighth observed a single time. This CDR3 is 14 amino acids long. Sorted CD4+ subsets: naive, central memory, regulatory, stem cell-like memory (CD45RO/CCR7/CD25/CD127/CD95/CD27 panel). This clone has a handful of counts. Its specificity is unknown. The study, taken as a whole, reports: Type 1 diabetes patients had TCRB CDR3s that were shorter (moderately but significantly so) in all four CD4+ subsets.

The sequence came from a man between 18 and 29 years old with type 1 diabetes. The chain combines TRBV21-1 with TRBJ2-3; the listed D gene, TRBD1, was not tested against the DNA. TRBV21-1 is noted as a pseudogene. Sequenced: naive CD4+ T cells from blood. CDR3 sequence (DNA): TGTGCCACCTGTAAAGGGGAAGGGACAGATACGCAGTATTTT. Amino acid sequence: CATCKGEGTDTQYF.